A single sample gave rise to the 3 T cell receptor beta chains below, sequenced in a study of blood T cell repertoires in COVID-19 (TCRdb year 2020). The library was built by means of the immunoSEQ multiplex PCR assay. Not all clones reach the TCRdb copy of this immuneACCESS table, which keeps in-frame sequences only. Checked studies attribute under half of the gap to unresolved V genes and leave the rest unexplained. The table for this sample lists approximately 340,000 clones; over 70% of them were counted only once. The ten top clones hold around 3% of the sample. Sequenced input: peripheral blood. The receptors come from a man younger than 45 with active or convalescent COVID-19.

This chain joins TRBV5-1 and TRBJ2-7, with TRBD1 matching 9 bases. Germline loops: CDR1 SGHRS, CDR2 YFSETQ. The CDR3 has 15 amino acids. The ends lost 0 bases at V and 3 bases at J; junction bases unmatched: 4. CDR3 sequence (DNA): TGCGCCAGCAGCTTGGGGACAGGGGAGGACTACGAGCAGTACTTC. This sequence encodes CASSLGTGEDYEQYF.

The DNA for the CDR3 is TGTGCCAGCAGCTTAGCGCAGGTGGTTCAGGATGGCTACACCTTC. It encodes CASSLAQVVQDGYTF. This rearrangement joins TRBV7-2 to TRBJ1-2, with D unresolved. Germline assignment: CDR1 SGHTA and CDR2 FQGNSA. With 0 bases removed from V and 6 bases from J, the gap between germline ends came to 14 bases. The CDR3 is 15 residues long.

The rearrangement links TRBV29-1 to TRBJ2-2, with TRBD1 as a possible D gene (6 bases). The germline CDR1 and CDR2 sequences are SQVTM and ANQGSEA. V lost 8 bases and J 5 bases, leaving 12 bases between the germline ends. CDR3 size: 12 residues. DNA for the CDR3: TGCAGCAAACAGGGATGGACCGGGGAGCTGTTTTTT. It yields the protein CSKQGWTGELFF.